This TCR beta chain was retrieved from a study of blood T cell repertoires in COVID-19. As for the study in general: Researchers got acute and convalescent COVID-19 samples from the United States, Italy and Spain. PBMCs, B-cell-depleted T cells, or T cells were the source of the cDNA or gDNA that made up the material.

The CDR3 totals 15 residues. CDR1 and CDR2 (germline): GTSNPN, SVGIG (reference sequence). V dropped 2 bases and J dropped 4 bases, with 18 bases sitting between them. Study processing details: The assay estimated nucleated cells by amplifying reference gene primers. Assay used: immunoSEQ multiplex PCR; TCRdb lists only in-frame clones, some missing. V and J calls and clone size are given by that table; D and trimming were obtained from the DNA. The sample includes around 79,000 clones, 88% of them seen just once. Sample: peripheral blood. The rearrangement joins TRBV30 to TRBJ2-7; D is possibly TRBD2 (5 bases). This receptor was identified in a human donor in a cohort sampled during active COVID-19. The CDR3 coding sequence is TGTGCCTGGAGTCGGTACGGAAGGACGGGATACGAGCAGTACTTC. This encodes CAWSRYGRTGYEQYF. The variable domain in full, completed from reference TRBV30 and TRBJ2-7, reads SQTIHQWPATLVQPVGSPLSLECTVEGTSNPNLYWYRQAAGRGLQLLFYSVGIGQISSEVPQNLSASRPQDRQFILSSKKLLLSDSGFYLCAWSRYGRTGYEQYFGPGTRLTVT.